This T cell receptor (beta chain) was identified in a study of CD8+CD57+ T cells in acquired aplastic anemia. Looking at the study overall: Quantities of DNA derived from sorted CD4+ and CD8+ cells averaged approximately 3 ug.

The sequenced patients had an expansion of CD8+CD57+ cells seen by flow cytometry. Severe acquired aplastic anemia was present in every patient. The blood sampling took place in patients who had so far received no therapy. The CDR3 length is 16 residues. V lost 5 bases to trimming and J lost 8 bases; unmatched junction nucleotides: 12. The germline gives CDR1 SGHAT, CDR2 FQNNGV. CDR3 and TCR beta VDJ profiling relied on genomic DNA as the template. TCRdb redid the calling of the reads with MiXCR, one entry per CDR3 protein. The data contain around 170,000 distinct CDR3 sequences, 40% to 50% of them singletons. In this sample, this clonotype turned up a few times.

V usage is TRBV11-2 and J usage is TRBJ2-3; 11 bases align to TRBD2. Sequencing input: sorted CD4+, CD8+, or CD8+CD57+ T cells (not recorded which) from PBMCs. The sequence was obtained from a human donor with aplastic anemia. For the CDR3, the DNA is TGTGCCAGCAGCCCTTTAGCGGGAGGGCGGTGGACTACGCAGTATTTT. Residues: CASSPLAGGRWTTQYF.